This T cell receptor beta chain was profiled in a study of low-dose radiotherapy and immunotherapy resistance in tumors. Unmatched junction bases numbered 5, after V lost 3 bases and J lost 1 base. CDR1 is DFQATT and CDR2 is SNEGSKA in the germline V gene (reference sequence). This CDR3 has 16 amino acids. Time point meaning: after trial treatment. This sample's treatment: LDRT plus nivolumab, ipilimumab, low-dose cyclophosphamide and aspirin (RACIN trial). Administered to the donors were nivolumab, ipilimumab, aspirin, low-dose cyclophosphamide and low-dose radiotherapy. Patients eligible had advanced solid tumors without tumor-infiltrating lymphocytes. Primers used for first-strand cDNA, a TRAV- and TRBV-specific set, covered both alpha and beta chains. TCR amplification involved approximately 20 PCR cycles with a constant-region primer and V-primer adapter. mRNA that had been isolated underwent amplification through in vitro transcription. TCRdb called the reads again in MiXCR, with one record for every CDR3 protein. In the table there are tens of thousands of distinct CDR3 sequences, approximately 22% of which are singletons.

The chain is built from TRBV20-1 and TRBJ2-4, with 11 positions matching TRBD1. The source of this sequence is a female donor with ovarian cancer. Source: PBMCs, taken after low-dose radiotherapy plus immunotherapy. CDR3 sequence (DNA): TGCAGTGCTAGGGACAGGGGGCACGGGGCCAAAAACATTCAGTACTTC. It codes for CSARDRGHGAKNIQYF.